These 27 T cell receptor beta chains share one sample of origin, sequenced in a study of cytomegalovirus exposure and HLA in healthy donors. Primers: 60 Vbeta forward and 13 Jbeta reverse. Libraries were prepared by immunoSEQ multiplex PCR; TCRdb keeps only in-frame clonotypes and omits some of them. The sample yields approximately 120,000 clones, under 90% seen once. Input material: PBMCs. These receptors came from a middle-aged woman in good health and CMV-seropositive.

V is TRBV7-6 and J is TRBJ2-7, with 9 bases aligning to TRBD2. J gave up 5 bases and V 1 base, and 12 bases lay outside the gene matches. The CDR3 contains 17 residues. Germline CDR1 and CDR2: SGHVS and FNYEAQ. The CDR3 DNA follows: TGTGCCAGCAGCTTAGTTACGGGGGCGGGAGGGCCGCACGAGCAGTACTTC. This translates into CASSLVTGAGGPHEQYF.

The rearrangement links TRBV5-5 to TRBJ2-6, with 7 bases aligning to TRBD1. The germline CDR1 and CDR2 sequences are SGHKS and YYEKEE (reference sequence). With V trimmed by 0 bases and J by 3 bases, 3 bases remained unmatched. CDR3 length: 16 residues. The CDR3 protein is CASSLGGGGGANVLTF. CDR3 nucleotides: TGTGCCAGCAGCTTGGGAGGGGGCGGTGGGGCCAACGTCCTGACTTTC.

Comment on this clone: The germline gene is not matched at one end of the junction; a read error may be the cause. The V gene is TRBV7-3, the J gene TRBJ1-1; D not certain. Germline CDR1 and CDR2: SGHTA and FQGTGA. This CDR3 contains 15 residues. The CDR3 sequence is CASSLTRDRNTEAFF. The CDR3 DNA reads TGTGCCAGCAGCCTAACGCGGGATCGGAACACTGAAGCTTTCTTT.

The sample holds one count of this clone. This chain links TRBV5-1 with TRBJ2-2; 10 bases match TRBD1. Germline V CDR1 and CDR2: SGHRS, YFSETQ. V shed 0 bases, J shed 4 bases, and the junction held 3 bases outside the gene matches. The CDR3 length is 16 residues. The CDR3 DNA is TGCGCCAGCAGCTTGGAGGGACAGGGGATCACCGGGGAGCTGTTTTTT. It yields the protein CASSLEGQGITGELFF.

The chain has TRBV6-5 and TRBJ2-5, with TRBD2 matching 8 bases. Germline CDR1 is MNHEY and CDR2 is SVGAGI. The CDR3 runs to 13 residues. The V and J ends lost 6 bases and 5 bases, in that order; junction bases with no gene match: 5. The CDR3 loop reads CASRSGSQETQYF. CDR3 sequence (DNA): TGTGCCAGCAGGAGCGGGAGTCAGGAGACCCAGTACTTC.

The chain employs TRBV20-1 and TRBJ2-1; TRBD2 aligns across 8 bases. Looked up from germline, CDR1 is DFQATT and CDR2 is SNEGSKA (reference sequence). V was clipped by 6 bases and J by 9 bases; unmatched bases: 4. The CDR3 totals 11 residues. The CDR3 reads CSAGLVFEQFF. CDR3 bases: TGCAGTGCGGGACTAGTTTTTGAGCAGTTCTTC.

Regarding this clone: The conserved closing phenylalanine or tryptophan is absent in this CDR3, likely reflecting a read error. This chain connects TRBV25-1 to TRBJ1-2; 8 bases align to TRBD1. CDR1 and CDR2 (germline): MGHDK, SYGVNS. The trim removed 2 bases at V and 5 bases at J, leaving 10 bases unmatched. The CDR3 consists of 16 residues. The CDR3 nucleotides read TGTGCCAGCAGTGAAACCAGGACAGGGCCGGGGTATGGCTACACCCTC. As protein: CASSETRTGPGYGYTL.

The chain employs TRBV5-6 and TRBJ2-4, with D hard to call. CDR1 SGHDT and CDR2 YYEEEE come from the germline V gene. The CDR3 covers 13 residues. Deletions cut 3 bases from V and 5 bases from J, with 9 bases between. The CDR3 reads CASSSIEENIQYF. DNA for the CDR3: TGTGCCAGCAGCTCCATAGAAGAAAACATTCAGTACTTC.

This clone was recorded once. V is TRBV30 and J is TRBJ1-3; TRBD1 matches at 8 bases. The length of the CDR3 is 13 residues. V shed 7 bases and J 0 bases; nucleotides not matched to a gene: 2. The germline CDR1 and CDR2 sequences are GTSNPN and SVGIG (reference sequence). The CDR3 sequence: CAYDRGSGNTIYF. The DNA of the CDR3 is TGTGCCTACGACAGGGGCTCTGGAAACACCATATATTTT.

Only a few counts were recorded for this clone. The genes are TRBV27 and TRBJ2-2; 9 bases agree with TRBD1. CDR3 length equals 15 residues. With 5 bases clipped from V and 5 bases from J, the junction kept 6 bases outside the gene matches. The germline V gene encodes CDR1 MNHEY and CDR2 SMNVEV (reference sequence). The DNA of the CDR3 is TGTGCCAGCAGTCTGGGACAGGGAGCTACCGGGGAGCTGTTTTTT. Translated, it gives CASSLGQGATGELFF.

The CDR3 is CASSQDRTNNQPQHF. The CDR3 coding sequence is TGTGCCAGCAGCCAAGATCGGACAAACAATCAGCCCCAGCATTTT. The genes are TRBV14 and TRBJ1-5, with D maybe TRBD1 (5 bases). The CDR3 spans 15 residues. Germline loops: CDR1 SGHDN, CDR2 FVKESK. With 0 bases removed from V and 3 bases from J, the gap between germline ends came to 9 bases. Filled out from reference TRBV14 and TRBJ1-5, the complete variable domain reads EAGVTQFPSHSVIEKGQTVTLRCDPISGHDNLYWYRRVMGKEIKFLLHFVKESKQDESGMPNNRFLAERTGGTYSTLKVQPAELEDSGVYFCASSQDRTNNQPQHFGDGTRLSIL.

The rearrangement links TRBV27 to TRBJ2-3, with D possibly matching TRBD1 (6 bases). The germline V gene encodes CDR1 MNHEY and CDR2 SMNVEV (reference sequence). Trimming shortened V by 4 bases and J by 6 bases, and 14 bases separated the two germline ends. The CDR3 is 14 residues long. The CDR3 DNA reads TGTGCCAGCAGTTCCTGGGACATTTTGGATACGCAGTATTTT. This sequence encodes CASSSWDILDTQYF.

CDR3 loop: CASSLDGGASSGNTIYF. The CDR3 nucleotides read TGCGCCAGCAGCTTGGACGGGGGGGCTAGCTCTGGAAACACCATATATTTT. The chain employs TRBV5-1 and TRBJ1-3, with D possibly matching TRBD1 (6 bases). Trimming removed 0 bases from V and 0 bases from J, with 13 bases in between. CDR1 is SGHRS, CDR2 YFSETQ, per germline. This CDR3 has 17 amino acids.

The chain couples TRBV9 to TRBJ1-2; no clear D. Trimming cost V 0 bases and J 7 bases, with 16 bases left between them. This CDR3 comprises 15 residues. Germline CDR1 SGDLS, CDR2 YYNGEE. DNA for the CDR3: TGTGCCAGCAGCGTAGGGGCAGGCAGCCCCTTTGGCTACACCTTC. This gives the protein CASSVGAGSPFGYTF.

Details on this clone: The junction departs from germline at one end; a sequencing error may be responsible. The chain uses TRBV7-9 and TRBJ2-7, with 9 nucleotides matching TRBD1. The CDR3 covers 16 residues. CDR1 is SEHNR, CDR2 FQNEAQ, per germline (reference sequence). The CDR3 region has the DNA TGTTCCAGCAGCTTAGTCCAGGGGACAGGGTCCTACGAGCAGTACTTC. Amino acid sequence: CSSSLVQGTGSYEQYF.

The V gene is TRBV6-5, the J gene TRBJ2-1; 15 nucleotides match TRBD2. From germline, CDR1 is MNHEY and CDR2 SVGAGI. There are 15 residues in the CDR3. V lost 5 bases, J lost 7 bases, and 3 bases stayed unmatched. The CDR3 bases are TGTGCCAGCAGTCCAGGGACTAGCGGGGGGAATGAGCAGTTCTTC. Protein sequence: CASSPGTSGGNEQFF.

The chain combines TRBV30 with TRBJ2-3, with 7 bases matching TRBD1. The CDR3 is 15 amino acids. Per the germline V gene, CDR1 is GTSNPN and CDR2 is SVGIG (reference sequence). The V and J ends lost 3 bases and 0 bases, in that order; junction bases with no gene match: 6. CDR3 DNA: TGTGCCTGGAGAGAGGGGGCCAAAAGCACAGATACGCAGTATTTT. This sequence encodes CAWREGAKSTDTQYF.

This rearrangement joins TRBV5-1 to TRBJ1-4, with 8 positions matching TRBD1. J gave up 2 bases and V 5 bases, and 5 bases lay outside the gene matches. The CDR3 extends over 15 amino acids. CDR1 and CDR2 from the germline V gene are SGHRS and YFSETQ. The CDR3 region has the DNA TGCGCCAGCAGAAGACAGGGGCCTACTAATGAAAAACTGTTTTTT. Its protein product is CASRRQGPTNEKLFF.

This chain links TRBV2 with TRBJ2-7; the match to TRBD1 covers 7 bases. The CDR3 is 13 residues long. Looked up from germline, CDR1 is SNHLY and CDR2 is FYNNEI. V was clipped by 6 bases and J by 0 bases; unmatched bases: 2. CDR3 sequence: CASRDRSSYEQYF. CDR3 sequence (DNA): TGTGCCAGCAGGGACAGGAGCTCCTACGAGCAGTACTTC.

This clone has only one observation. The rearrangement links TRBV30 to TRBJ1-2, with 7 bases identical to TRBD1. V gave up 3 bases and J gave up 8 bases; unmatched junction bases: 9. This CDR3 contains 13 residues. Germline CDR1 GTSNPN, CDR2 SVGIG (reference sequence). CDR3 sequence: CAWSSQGQRGYTF. DNA for the CDR3: TGTGCCTGGAGCTCTCAGGGACAGCGGGGCTACACCTTC.

The chain links TRBV7-9 to TRBJ1-2; D is ambiguous. V gave up 7 bases and J gave up 6 bases, with 12 bases separating them. This CDR3 region has 12 residues. Germline V gene sequence: CDR1 SEHNR, CDR2 FQNEAQ (reference sequence). CDR3 in DNA: TGTGCCAGCACCCGAAGCCCGGATGGCTACACCTTC. It is translated as CASTRSPDGYTF.

The chain combines TRBV5-4 with TRBJ2-7; 14 bases agree with TRBD2. Germline V gene data show CDR1 as SGHNT and CDR2 as YYREEE (reference sequence). Unmatched junction bases numbered 5, after V lost 1 base and J lost 5 bases. The length of the CDR3 is 16 residues. The CDR3 loop is CASSLPGTSGSHEQYF. The CDR3 region has the DNA TGTGCCAGCAGCTTGCCAGGGACTAGCGGGAGCCACGAGCAGTACTTC. The full variable domain, completed using reference TRBV5-4 and TRBJ2-7, is ETGVTQSPTHLIKTRGQQVTLRCSSQSGHNTVSWYQQALGQGPQFIFQYYREEENGRGNFPPRFSGLQFPNYSSELNVNALELDDSALYLCASSLPGTSGSHEQYFGPGTRLTVT.

This chain links TRBV28 with TRBJ1-5; tentative D call: TRBD1 (5 bases). Germline CDR1 reads MDHEN; CDR2 reads SYDVKM. V was trimmed by 7 bases and J by 6 bases, leaving 19 bases between them. The CDR3 length is 15 residues. The CDR3 bases are TGTGCCAGCACCCCAAGGGCAGGGTTGTTTCAGCCCCAGCATTTT. Translated, it gives CASTPRAGLFQPQHF.

This chain uses TRBV27 with TRBJ1-1, with D tentatively TRBD1 (5 bases). V dropped 3 bases and J dropped 1 base, with 9 bases sitting between them. Germline-derived CDR1 and CDR2 are MNHEY and SMNVEV (reference sequence). This CDR3 region has 14 residues. The CDR3: CASSFLGENTEAFF. In nucleotides, the CDR3 is TGTGCCAGCAGTTTTCTAGGGGAGAACACTGAAGCTTTCTTT.

This rearrangement joins TRBV2 to TRBJ1-1, with D unresolved. Trimming stripped 10 bases from V and 6 bases from J, with 18 bases between. Germline-derived CDR1 and CDR2 are SNHLY and FYNNEI. This CDR3 has 13 amino acids. The CDR3 is CATQRPSGAEAFF. As DNA, the CDR3 is TGTGCCACCCAAAGACCCTCCGGGGCTGAAGCTTTCTTT.

This sequence joins TRBV11-1 and TRBJ2-5; D possibly corresponds to TRBD2 (6 bases). V lost 3 bases to trimming and J lost 5 bases, with 10 bases between them. This CDR3 spans 13 amino acids. The germline V gene has CDR1 SGHAT and CDR2 FQDESV (reference sequence). As DNA, the CDR3 is TGTGCCAGCAGCTTGCGACTAGGGGAGACCCAGTACTTC. Its protein is CASSLRLGETQYF.

CDR3 in DNA: TGTGCCAGCAGCTTAGGATCGGGACAGGAAGGCTACACCTTC. Its translation: CASSLGSGQEGYTF. The gene calls are TRBV7-9 and TRBJ1-2; 8 nucleotides align to TRBD1. V trimming: 1 base; J trimming: 8 bases; junction bases outside the gene matches: 6. This CDR3 is built from 14 residues. Germline V lookup: CDR1 SEHNR, CDR2 FQNEAQ (reference sequence).